This T cell receptor beta chain appears in the sequencing data of a study of T cell responses to AZD1222 COVID-19 vaccine. Repertoires were generated with immunoSEQ multiplex PCR, while TCRdb's copy carries only in-frame clones and drops some. This sample has tens of thousands of clones, with less than 90% found just once. Unmatched junction bases numbered 6, after V lost 3 bases and J lost 5 bases. CDR1 MNHNS and CDR2 SASEGT come from the germline V gene. The CDR3 loop spans 14 amino acids. The chain links TRBV6-1 to TRBJ2-7; 8 nucleotides line up with TRBD1. The clonotype comes from an adult who received the AZD1222 COVID-19 vaccine. The input for sequencing was peripheral blood, taken 28 days after the second AZD1222 dose. The CDR3 bases are TGTGCCAGCAGTGACAGGGGGCGAGTGGACGAGCAGTACTTC. As protein: CASSDRGRVDEQYF.